Below, 19 T cell receptor beta chains from the same sample are listed, as sequenced in a study of OX40 agonist ivuxolimab in advanced cancers. Sequenced by immunoSEQ multiplex PCR; TCRdb stores in-frame clones only, minus some. The table has some 60,000 clones, 70% to 90% seen once. The input for sequencing was CD4+ or CD8+ T cells sorted from blood, taken in a trial of the OX40 agonist ivuxolimab. These receptors all stem from an adult with an advanced solid tumor such as melanoma, head and neck, liver or kidney cancer.

V usage is TRBV2 and J usage is TRBJ2-1; TRBD2 agrees at 8 bases. This CDR3 has 13 amino acids. The germline gives CDR1 SNHLY, CDR2 FYNNEI. V shed 6 bases and J 7 bases; nucleotides not matched to a gene: 5. CDR3 sequence: CASSGGVGNEQFF. The CDR3 coding sequence is TGTGCCAGCAGCGGGGGGGTTGGGAATGAGCAGTTCTTC.

This chain connects TRBV30 to TRBJ2-1, with TRBD1 as a possible D gene (5 bases). V was pared by 2 bases and J by 5 bases, with 10 bases between. The CDR3 loop spans 13 amino acids. Germline V gives CDR1 GTSNPN, CDR2 SVGIG (reference sequence). The CDR3 coding sequence is TGTGCCTGGAGTAGGCAGGGTAACAATGAGCAGTTCTTC. It specifies CAWSRQGNNEQFF. The variable domain in full, completed from reference TRBV30 and TRBJ2-1, reads SQTIHQWPATLVQPVGSPLSLECTVEGTSNPNLYWYRQAAGRGLQLLFYSVGIGQISSEVPQNLSASRPQDRQFILSSKKLLLSDSGFYLCAWSRQGNNEQFFGPGTRLTVL.

Here the CDR3 reads CASNPLRGENYGYTF. CDR3 DNA: TGTGCCAGCAACCCCCTCCGGGGGGAAAACTATGGCTACACCTTC. The gene calls are TRBV7-9 and TRBJ1-2, with a weak D call TRBD1 (5 bases). The CDR3 contains 15 residues. In germline, CDR1 is SEHNR, CDR2 FQNEAQ (reference sequence). V was clipped by 7 bases and J by 2 bases, with 17 bases between them.

The chain uses TRBV23-1 and TRBJ2-5; the D is unclear. Being an ORF, TRBV23-1 has a function that is uncertain. V gave up 4 bases and J gave up 4 bases, with 19 bases separating them. This CDR3 is 16 amino acids long. Here the CDR3 DNA reads TGCGCCAGCAGTCGCCGGGCAGCAGGCGCGGTAGAGACCCAGTACTTC. This translates into CASSRRAAGAVETQYF.

The CDR3 protein is CASTERAYGYTF. CDR3 DNA sequence: TGTGCCAGTACCGAAAGGGCCTATGGCTACACCTTC. This sequence joins TRBV19 and TRBJ1-2, with D unresolved. V was shortened by 7 bases and J by 4 bases, with 10 bases between the two germline ends. CDR1 and CDR2 (germline): LNHDA, SQIVND (reference sequence). The length of the CDR3 is 12 residues.

The J gene is TRBJ1-5, the V gene TRBV19; TRBD1 matches 9 bases. The V gene's germline CDR1 is LNHDA and CDR2 SQIVND (reference sequence). There are 17 residues in the CDR3. The V gene end was trimmed by 7 bases and the J gene end by 1 base; junction bases not matched to a gene: 11. The CDR3 loop reads CASTTAQGARSNQPQHF. In DNA form, the CDR3 reads TGTGCCAGTACCACAGCACAGGGGGCTAGGAGCAATCAGCCCCAGCATTTT.

This clone was observed once. The chain links TRBV5-8 to TRBJ2-2, with D hard to call. The germline gives CDR1 SGHTS, CDR2 YDEGEE. The CDR3 length is 15 residues. Trimming removed 1 base at V and 1 base at J, with 8 bases between. CDR3 residues: CASSLSVRNTGELFF. The CDR3 coding sequence is TGTGCCAGCAGCTTGTCCGTCCGGAACACCGGGGAGCTGTTTTTT.

V and J are TRBV6-1 and TRBJ1-1, with a weak D call TRBD1 (6 bases). The ends were cut back, 7 bases at V and 7 bases at J, with 22 bases in the middle. The CDR3 is made up of 15 amino acids. Germline V lookup: CDR1 MNHNS, CDR2 SASEGT. The CDR3 region is CASNFPGHSNFEAFF. DNA of the CDR3: TGTGCCAGCAATTTTCCGGGACACAGCAATTTTGAAGCTTTCTTT.

The rearrangement uses TRBV13 and TRBJ1-1, with 7 bases aligning to TRBD1. CDR1 and CDR2 (germline): PRHDT, FYEKMQ (reference sequence). V lost 1 base and J lost 1; bases outside the gene matches: 3. This CDR3 is built from 15 residues. The CDR3 DNA follows: TGTGCCAGCAGCTTAGCAGGGGGTCGGAACACTGAAGCTTTCTTT. Residues: CASSLAGGRNTEAFF. The complete variable domain, with remaining parts taken from reference TRBV13 and TRBJ1-1, reads AAGVIQSPRHLIKEKRETATLKCYPIPRHDTVYWYQQGPGQDPQFLISFYEKMQSDKGSIPDRFSAQQFSDYHSELNMSSLELGDSALYFCASSLAGGRNTEAFFGQGTRLTVV.

V and J are TRBV4-3 and TRBJ1-2, with a tentative D call TRBD1 (5 bases). This CDR3 region has 15 residues. CDR1 is LGHNA and CDR2 is YSLEER in the germline V gene. V lost 0 bases, J lost 5 bases, and 13 bases lay in between. CDR3: CASSQDERGRYGYTF. The CDR3 bases are TGCGCCAGCAGCCAAGATGAGAGGGGACGGTATGGCTACACCTTC.

The genes are TRBV7-9 and TRBJ2-7, with TRBD2 matching over 11 bases. The length of the CDR3 is 15 residues. V dropped 2 bases and J dropped 3; count of bases not matched to a gene: 3. The V gene's germline CDR1 is SEHNR and CDR2 FQNEAQ (reference sequence). DNA of the CDR3: TGTGCCAGCAGCTTACTAGCGGGGGGAAACTACGAGCAGTACTTC. This codes for CASSLLAGGNYEQYF. The variable domain in full, completed from reference TRBV7-9 and TRBJ2-7, reads DTGVSQNPRHKITKRGQNVTFRCDPISEHNRLYWYRQTLGQGPEFLTYFQNEAQLEKSRLLSDRFSAERPKGSFSTLEIQRTEQGDSAMYLCASSLLAGGNYEQYFGPGTRLTVT.

Worth noting for this clone: Other DNA sequences in the sample encode the same CDR3. V gene TRBV5-1 combines with J gene TRBJ2-5, with no clear D. Per the germline V gene, CDR1 is SGHRS and CDR2 is YFSETQ. The CDR3 covers 15 residues. Trimming stripped 1 base from V and 2 bases from J, with 12 bases between. The CDR3 DNA sequence: TGCGCCAGCAGCTTGTCCTCCCTGGGGCAAGAGACCCAGTACTTC. This gives the protein CASSLSSLGQETQYF.

J is TRBJ1-3 and V is TRBV7-3; 7 bases agree with TRBD1. Trimming cost V 5 bases and J 4 bases; bases outside gene matches: 5. Germline CDR1 SGHTA, CDR2 FQGTGA. This CDR3 has 14 amino acids. The CDR3 sequence is CASSLGQVGNTIYF. In DNA, the CDR3 is TGTGCCAGCAGCCTCGGACAGGTGGGAAACACCATATATTTT.

The rearrangement joins TRBV5-4 to TRBJ1-2; TRBD1 aligns across 9 bases. V was clipped by 2 bases and J by 2 bases; unmatched bases: 7. Germline V gene sequence: CDR1 SGHNT, CDR2 YYREEE (reference sequence). This CDR3 region has 16 residues. The CDR3 bases are TGTGCCAGCAGCTTCCCCGGGACAGGGTGGAACTATGGCTACACCTTC. Translating it yields CASSFPGTGWNYGYTF.

V is TRBV30 and J is TRBJ1-5; 7 nucleotides match TRBD1. The CDR3 covers 13 residues. CDR1 is GTSNPN, CDR2 SVGIG, per germline (reference sequence). After removal of 4 bases from V and 7 bases from J, the junction contained 7 bases not matched to a gene. The CDR3 coding sequence is TGTGCCTGGACCCCAGGGGGGTTGCAGCCCCAGCATTTT. Residues: CAWTPGGLQPQHF.

CDR3 DNA sequence: TGTGCCAGCAGTTTCCCGGTTCCTGGGTCCGGGGGGAGCGCTGAAGCTTTCTTT. Protein sequence: CASSFPVPGSGGSAEAFF. The gene calls are TRBV27 and TRBJ1-1; tentative D call: TRBD1 (5 bases). The CDR3 length is 18 residues. Trimming cost V 3 bases and J 6 bases, with 26 bases left between them. CDR1 is MNHEY, CDR2 SMNVEV, per germline (reference sequence).

The chain has TRBV5-1 and TRBJ2-6; D perhaps matches TRBD1 (6 bases). V was shortened by 5 bases and J by 0 bases, with 24 bases between the two germline ends. The CDR3 loop spans 20 amino acids. CDR1 is SGHRS and CDR2 is YFSETQ in the germline V gene. CDR3 DNA: TGCGCCAGCAGTTCCGTCGGACAGAAAAAGGAGAGCTCTGGGGCCAACGTCCTGACTTTC. This translates into CASSSVGQKKESSGANVLTF.

This chain links TRBV19 with TRBJ2-7; TRBD2 aligns across 7 bases. The length of the CDR3 is 12 residues. Trimming took 7 bases from V and 7 from J; bases not matched to a gene: 7. Germline V gene sequence: CDR1 LNHDA, CDR2 SQIVND (reference sequence). CDR3 residues: CASNSLGGEQYF. The CDR3 nucleotides read TGTGCCAGTAATTCCCTCGGGGGGGAGCAGTACTTC.

The rearrangement links TRBV5-7 to TRBJ2-7; 8 positions agree with TRBD1. TRBV5-7 is an ORF, and what it does is uncertain. Unmatched junction bases numbered 9, after V lost 0 bases and J lost 4 bases. This CDR3 is built from 16 residues. For the CDR3, the DNA is TGTGCCAGCAGCTTGGCCCCGACAGGGGACATGTACGAGCAGTACTTC. Translated, it gives CASSLAPTGDMYEQYF.